The 14 T cell receptor beta chains presented below share a single source sample, sequenced in a study of beta chain features in type 1 diabetes. Study-level points and caveats: In every one of the four CD4+ subsets, TCRB CDR3s were moderately but significantly shorter in Type 1 diabetes patients.

The antigens these receptors bind are not known. Isolated RNA was reverse transcribed in full, so expressed TCRB transcripts were sequenced. Sequencing used immunoSEQ multiplex PCR; TCRdb keeps in-frame clones, though not all of them. This sample has roughly 280,000 clones; roughly a quarter occur once, and the top ten carry around 0.011%. Sequenced sample: naive CD4+ T cells from blood. Receptor source: a woman in her twenties or thirties with type 1 diabetes.

The gene calls are TRBV12-5 and TRBJ2-1; 14 bases are a match to TRBD2. Per the germline V gene, CDR1 is LGHNT and CDR2 is FRNRAP. This CDR3 spans 15 amino acids. Trimming took 6 bases from V and 6 from J; bases not matched to a gene: 4. The CDR3 protein is CASGPGLAGANEQFF. CDR3 coding DNA: TGTGCTAGTGGCCCGGGACTAGCGGGAGCCAATGAGCAGTTCTTC.

The chain joins TRBV29-1 to TRBJ1-2; D gene ambiguous. This CDR3 spans 11 amino acids. Per germline, CDR1 SQVTM and CDR2 ANQGSEA. The CDR3 region has the DNA TGCAGTGACGGGTGCCACTATGGCTACACCTTC. It encodes CSDGCHYGYTF.

This clone occurred a few times. The chain carries TRBV30 and TRBJ2-7, with 10 bases matching TRBD2. Germline CDR1 reads GTSNPN; CDR2 reads SVGIG (reference sequence). This CDR3 comprises 15 residues. The V segment lost 0 bases and the J segment 2 bases; nucleotides outside the gene matches: 4. CDR3 protein: CAWSVRAGGPYEQYF. The CDR3 DNA reads TGTGCCTGGAGTGTACGAGCGGGAGGGCCCTACGAGCAGTACTTC.

The chain recombines TRBV6-1 with TRBJ1-5; D not resolved. The germline CDR1 and CDR2 sequences are MNHNS and SASEGT. The CDR3 sequence is 13 residues long. V dropped 3 bases and J dropped 7 bases, with 10 bases sitting between them. The CDR3 DNA reads as TGTGCCAGCAGTGACAGGCGAGGGCAGCCCCAGCATTTT. This sequence encodes CASSDRRGQPQHF.

This clone was detected a few times. This chain uses TRBV30 with TRBJ1-5; D is perhaps TRBD1 (6 bases). CDR1 and CDR2 from the germline V gene are GTSNPN and SVGIG (reference sequence). CDR3 size: 12 residues. Trimming left V 5 bases short and J 7 bases short, with 12 bases between. The CDR3 DNA is TGTGCCTGGGGCCGGCAGGGGCAGCCCCAGCATTTT. Translated, it gives CAWGRQGQPQHF.

The chain combines TRBV2 with TRBJ2-3; TRBD2 agrees at 10 bases. The ends lost 6 bases at V and 4 bases at J; junction bases unmatched: 7. This CDR3 spans 15 amino acids. Germline-derived CDR1 and CDR2 are SNHLY and FYNNEI. The CDR3 is CASSVLAGVADTQYF. The CDR3 region has the DNA TGTGCCAGCAGCGTGCTAGCGGGAGTTGCAGATACGCAGTATTTT.

This clone was detected a few times. As DNA, the CDR3 is TGCGCCAGCAGCTCCGGAACAGGGGGCAATTCGGGCTACACCTTC. Translated: CASSSGTGGNSGYTF. J is TRBJ1-2 and V is TRBV5-1, with TRBD1 matching over 9 bases. V shed 3 bases, J shed 8 bases, and the junction held 11 bases outside the gene matches. The CDR3 length is 15 residues. From germline, CDR1 is SGHRS and CDR2 YFSETQ. The full variable domain, in which reference TRBV5-1 and TRBJ1-2 provide the parts outside the CDR3, is KAGVTQTPRYLIKTRGQQVTLSCSPISGHRSVSWYQQTPGQGLQFLFEYFSETQRNKGNFPGRFSGRQFSNSRSEMNVSTLELGDSALYLCASSSGTGGNSGYTFGSGTRLTVV.

The rearrangement links TRBV29-1 to TRBJ2-7; possibly TRBD2 for D (5 bases). Germline V CDR1 and CDR2: SQVTM, ANQGSEA. This CDR3 spans 13 amino acids. Trimming stripped 4 bases from V and 3 bases from J, with 13 bases between. The CDR3 is CSVARVRDYEQYF. The CDR3 bases are TGCAGCGTTGCTAGGGTGAGGGACTACGAGCAGTACTTC.

This clone was found a few times. The rearrangement uses TRBV11-2 and TRBJ2-6; the D is unclear. Trimming took 0 bases from V and 0 from J, leaving 6 bases between them. CDR1 and CDR2 (germline): SGHAT, FQNNGV. This CDR3 has 16 amino acids. CDR3 amino acids: CASSLEQNSGANVLTF. The DNA of the CDR3 is TGTGCCAGCAGCTTAGAACAGAACTCTGGGGCCAACGTCCTGACTTTC.

The V call is TRBV29-1, the J call TRBJ1-4; D might be TRBD1 (5 bases). There are 13 residues in the CDR3. Trimming removed 7 bases from V and 4 bases from J, with 13 bases in between. The germline V gene encodes CDR1 SQVTM and CDR2 ANQGSEA. Here the CDR3 DNA reads TGCAGCGCCACGGGACTGATTAATGAAAAACTGTTTTTT. As protein: CSATGLINEKLFF. Using reference TRBV29-1 and TRBJ1-4 for the parts outside the CDR3, the full variable domain is SAVISQKPSRDICQRGTSLTIQCQVDSQVTMMFWYRQQPGQSLTLIATANQGSEATYESGFVIDKFPISRPNLTFSTLTVSNMSPEDSSIYLCSATGLINEKLFFGSGTQLSVL.

J is TRBJ2-7 and V is TRBV29-1; possible D gene TRBD1, 6 bases. This CDR3 spans 14 amino acids. CDR1 and CDR2 from the germline V gene are SQVTM and ANQGSEA. V lost 2 bases to trimming and J lost 0 bases, with 11 bases between them. The CDR3 DNA sequence: TGCAGCGTTGAATCGGGACAAAGCTCCTACGAGCAGTACTTC. This encodes CSVESGQSSYEQYF.

The J gene is TRBJ2-5, the V gene TRBV2; tentatively, D is TRBD1 (5 bases). Trimming removed 2 bases from V and 5 bases from J, with 9 bases in between. The CDR3 is 13 amino acids. Germline lookup yields CDR1 SNHLY and CDR2 FYNNEI. CDR3 bases: TGTGCCAGCAGTGAAACAGGAGAGGAGACCCAGTACTTC. Its translation is CASSETGEETQYF.

This clone was observed a few times. The chain carries TRBV5-6 and TRBJ2-3; D is undetermined. CDR3 length: 11 amino acids. Germline V gene lookup returns CDR1 SGHDT and CDR2 YYEEEE. Trimming took off 3 bases at V and 6 bases at J, with 5 bases between the two ends. The CDR3 DNA reads TGTGCCAGCAGCTCCCTGGATACGCAGTATTTT. It specifies CASSSLDTQYF.

The genes are TRBV6-1 and TRBJ1-2; D remains ambiguous. Looked up from germline, CDR1 is MNHNS and CDR2 is SASEGT. Trimming took off 3 bases at V and 8 bases at J, with 19 bases between the two ends. The CDR3 is 15 amino acids. CDR3 residues: CASSDPGRHGVGYTF. CDR3 DNA: TGTGCCAGCAGTGATCCGGGCCGCCACGGGGTCGGCTACACCTTC.